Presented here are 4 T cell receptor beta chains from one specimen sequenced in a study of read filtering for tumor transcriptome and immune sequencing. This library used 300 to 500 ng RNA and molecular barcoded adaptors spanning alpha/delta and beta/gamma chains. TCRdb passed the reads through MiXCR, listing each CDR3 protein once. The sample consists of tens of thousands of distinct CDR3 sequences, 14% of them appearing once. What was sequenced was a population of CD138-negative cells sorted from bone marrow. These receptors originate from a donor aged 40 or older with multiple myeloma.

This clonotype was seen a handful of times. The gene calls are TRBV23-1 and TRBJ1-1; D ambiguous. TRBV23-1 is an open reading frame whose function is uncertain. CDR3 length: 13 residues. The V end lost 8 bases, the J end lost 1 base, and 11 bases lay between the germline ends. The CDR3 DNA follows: TGCGCCAGCCCCCGTTGGGGGAACACTGAAGCTTTCTTT. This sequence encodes CASPRWGNTEAFF.

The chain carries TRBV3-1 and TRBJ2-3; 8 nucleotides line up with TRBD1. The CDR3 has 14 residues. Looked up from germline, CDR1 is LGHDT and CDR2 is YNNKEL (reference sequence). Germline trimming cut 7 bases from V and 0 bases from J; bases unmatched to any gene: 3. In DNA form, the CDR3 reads TGTGCCAGCAAAAACAGGGGGAGCACAGATACGCAGTATTTT. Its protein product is CASKNRGSTDTQYF.

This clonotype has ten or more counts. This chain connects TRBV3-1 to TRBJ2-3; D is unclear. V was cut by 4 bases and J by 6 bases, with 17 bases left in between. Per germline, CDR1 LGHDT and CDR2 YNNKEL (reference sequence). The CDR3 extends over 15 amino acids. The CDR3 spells CASSRDPRRADTQYF. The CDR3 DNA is TGTGCCAGCAGCCGAGATCCGCGCCGGGCGGATACGCAGTATTTT.

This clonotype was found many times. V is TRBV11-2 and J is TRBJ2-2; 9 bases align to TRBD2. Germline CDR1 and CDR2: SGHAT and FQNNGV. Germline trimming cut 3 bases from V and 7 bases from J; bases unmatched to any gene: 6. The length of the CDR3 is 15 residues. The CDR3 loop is CASSFGGRAGGELFF. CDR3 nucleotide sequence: TGTGCCAGCAGCTTTGGCGGGAGGGCCGGCGGGGAGCTGTTTTTT.